Below, 3 T cell receptor beta chains from the same sample are listed, as sequenced in a study of blood T cell repertoires in COVID-19. Only in-frame clones appear in the TCRdb table, and some are missing; sequencing was by immunoSEQ multiplex PCR. The profile shows roughly 340,000 clones, more than 70% of them singletons. Source material: peripheral blood. These receptors originate from a woman in her 30s with COVID-19, enrolled during active disease.

The V and J genes are TRBV19 and TRBJ1-1; a weak D match, TRBD1 (5 bases). Trimming stripped 7 bases from V and 5 bases from J, with 20 bases between. This CDR3 has 15 residues. The germline V gene encodes CDR1 LNHDA and CDR2 SQIVND (reference sequence). The CDR3 reads CASTAVAGVGTEAFF. DNA of the CDR3: TGTGCCAGTACCGCAGTTGCGGGGGTGGGTACTGAAGCTTTCTTT.

This chain joins TRBV3-1 (or the pseudogene TRBV3-2) and TRBJ2-1, with D unclear. The CDR3 has 14 residues. V gave up 0 bases and J gave up 10 bases, with 13 bases separating them. Germline V gene data show CDR1 as LGHDT and CDR2 as YNNKEL (reference sequence). CDR3 sequence reads: CASSQDPTLREQFF. CDR3 sequence (DNA): TGTGCCAGCAGCCAAGACCCTACTCTGCGGGAGCAGTTCTTC.

The rearrangement uses TRBV15 and TRBJ1-2; 9 bases fit TRBD1. The CDR3 sequence is 14 residues long. Germline values: CDR1 LNHNV, CDR2 YYDKDF (reference sequence). V was clipped by 5 bases and J by 7 bases; unmatched bases: 8. The CDR3 region is CATSARQGVSGYTF. The CDR3 nucleotides are TGTGCCACCAGCGCGCGACAGGGGGTCTCTGGCTACACCTTC.